This T cell receptor (beta chain) appears in the sequencing data of a study of T cells in Graves' hyperthyroidism and ophthalmopathy. This clonotype occurred many times. The germline gives CDR1 MNHEY, CDR2 SVGEGT. CDR3 length equals 16 residues. V gave up 6 bases and J gave up 2 bases, with 20 bases separating them. TCR beta CDR3 regions were amplified from RNA. With the HTBI primer set, the TCR CDR3 went through a first round of RT-PCR. TCRdb ran MiXCR on the multiplex PCR reads and lists one entry per CDR3 protein. The sample has about 420,000 distinct CDR3 sequences, roughly 13% seen once. This TCR was recovered from a young woman with Graves' hyperthyroidism. The J gene is TRBJ2-7, the V gene TRBV6-2 or TRBV6-3; the D gene is possibly TRBD1 (6 bases). Material: blood. The CDR3 protein is CASSGARRTVPYEQYF. The CDR3 bases are TGTGCCAGCAGCGGCGCGCGCCGGACAGTTCCCTACGAGCAGTACTTC.